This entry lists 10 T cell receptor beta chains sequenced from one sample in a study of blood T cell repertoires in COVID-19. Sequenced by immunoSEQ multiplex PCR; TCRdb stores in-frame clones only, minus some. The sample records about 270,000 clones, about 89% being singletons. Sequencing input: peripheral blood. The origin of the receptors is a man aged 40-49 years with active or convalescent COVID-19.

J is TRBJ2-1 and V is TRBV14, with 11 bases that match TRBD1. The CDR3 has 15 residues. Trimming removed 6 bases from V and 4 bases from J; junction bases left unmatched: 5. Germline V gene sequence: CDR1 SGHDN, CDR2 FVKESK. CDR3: CASRAGQGVYNEQFF. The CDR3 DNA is TGTGCCAGCAGGGCGGGACAGGGGGTGTACAATGAGCAGTTCTTC.

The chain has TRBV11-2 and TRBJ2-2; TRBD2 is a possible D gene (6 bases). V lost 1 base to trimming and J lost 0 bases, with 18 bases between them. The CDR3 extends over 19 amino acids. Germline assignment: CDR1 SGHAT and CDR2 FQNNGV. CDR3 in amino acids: CASSLAFQLAASNTGELFF. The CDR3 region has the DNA TGTGCCAGCAGCTTAGCTTTTCAACTAGCAGCCTCGAACACCGGGGAGCTGTTTTTT.

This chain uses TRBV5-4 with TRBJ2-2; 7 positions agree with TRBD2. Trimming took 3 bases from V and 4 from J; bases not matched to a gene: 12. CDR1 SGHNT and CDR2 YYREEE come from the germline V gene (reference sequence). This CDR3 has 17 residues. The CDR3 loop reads CASSSRAGGRGTGELFF. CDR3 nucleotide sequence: TGTGCCAGCAGCTCCCGGGCCGGGGGGAGGGGCACCGGGGAGCTGTTTTTT.

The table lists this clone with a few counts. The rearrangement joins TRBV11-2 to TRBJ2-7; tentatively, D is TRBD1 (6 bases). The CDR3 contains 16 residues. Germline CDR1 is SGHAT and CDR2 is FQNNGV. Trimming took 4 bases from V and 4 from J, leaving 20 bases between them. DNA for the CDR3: TGTGCCAGCAGCTCCCGAGGCTCGGACAGTCCATACGAGCAGTACTTC. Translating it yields CASSSRGSDSPYEQYF.

The CDR3 spells CASSHTGTGAFF. Written as DNA, the CDR3 is TGTGCCAGCAGCCACACTGGGACAGGGGCTTTCTTT. The chain combines TRBV12-3 or TRBV12-4 with TRBJ1-1; 9 nucleotides line up with TRBD1. V lost 6 bases, J lost 11 bases, and 7 bases stayed unmatched. The CDR3 is 12 amino acids.

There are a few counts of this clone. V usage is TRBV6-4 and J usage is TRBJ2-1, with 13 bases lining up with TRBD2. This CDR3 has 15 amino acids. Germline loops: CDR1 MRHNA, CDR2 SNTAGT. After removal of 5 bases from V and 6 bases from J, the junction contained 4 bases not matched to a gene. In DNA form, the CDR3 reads TGTGCCAGCAGTCAACTAGCGGGGGGGCCCAATGAGCAGTTCTTC. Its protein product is CASSQLAGGPNEQFF.

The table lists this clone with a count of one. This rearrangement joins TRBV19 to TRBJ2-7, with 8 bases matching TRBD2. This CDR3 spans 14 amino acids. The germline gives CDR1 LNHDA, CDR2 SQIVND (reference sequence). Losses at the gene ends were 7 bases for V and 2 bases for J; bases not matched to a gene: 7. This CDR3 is CASNAGLGAYEQYF. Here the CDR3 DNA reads TGTGCCAGTAACGCGGGACTAGGCGCCTACGAGCAGTACTTC. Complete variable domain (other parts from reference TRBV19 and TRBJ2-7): DGGITQSPKYLFRKEGQNVTLSCEQNLNHDAMYWYRQDPGQGLRLIYYSQIVNDFQKGDIAEGYSVSREKKESFPLTVTSAQKNPTAFYLCASNAGLGAYEQYFGPGTRLTVT.

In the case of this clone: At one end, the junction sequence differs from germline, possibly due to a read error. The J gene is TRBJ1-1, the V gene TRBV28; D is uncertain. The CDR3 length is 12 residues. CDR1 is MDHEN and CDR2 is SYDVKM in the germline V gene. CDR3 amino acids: CASSRGNSEAFF. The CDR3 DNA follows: TGTGCCAGCAGCCGCGGGAACTCTGAAGCTTTCTTT.

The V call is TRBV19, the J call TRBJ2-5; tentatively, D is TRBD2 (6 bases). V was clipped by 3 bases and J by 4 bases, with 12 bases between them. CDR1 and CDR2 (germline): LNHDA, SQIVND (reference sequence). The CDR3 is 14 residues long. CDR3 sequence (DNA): TGTGCCAGTAGTATGAGGGGACTCTTAGAGACCCAGTACTTC. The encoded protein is CASSMRGLLETQYF.

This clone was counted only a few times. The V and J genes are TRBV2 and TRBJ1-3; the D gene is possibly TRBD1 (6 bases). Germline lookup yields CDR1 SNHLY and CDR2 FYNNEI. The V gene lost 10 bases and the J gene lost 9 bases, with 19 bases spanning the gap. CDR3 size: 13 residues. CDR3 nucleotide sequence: TGTGCCAACGAACAGGGAAATGGAGGCACCATATATTTT. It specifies CANEQGNGGTIYF.